The T cell receptor beta chain described here comes from a study of shared clonotypes between healthy human individuals. Study-level points and caveats: Naive CD4 clonotypes were shared across several donors at roughly 5%.

Comments on this clone: Its antigen is as yet unknown.

Here immunoSEQ multiplex PCR was the method, and the copy in TCRdb shows in-frame clones only, minus some. In the table there are approximately 810,000 clones, 80% to 95% of which are singletons. Positive CCR7 selection of CD45RO-negative cells yielded the naive CD8 cells, and terminally differentiated effector memory CD45RA+ cells were excluded. Germline assignment: CDR1 SGHRS and CDR2 YFSETQ. V was shortened by 0 bases and J by 5 bases, with 9 bases between the two germline ends. The CDR3 is 13 residues long. The sample taken for sequencing was naive CD8+ T cells sorted from blood. The receptor's source is a young man in good health. The chain recombines TRBV5-1 with TRBJ2-7; no definite D call. The CDR3 DNA is TGCGCCAGCAGCTTGGTGGGTGAGGACGAGCAGTACTTC. It is translated as CASSLVGEDEQYF.